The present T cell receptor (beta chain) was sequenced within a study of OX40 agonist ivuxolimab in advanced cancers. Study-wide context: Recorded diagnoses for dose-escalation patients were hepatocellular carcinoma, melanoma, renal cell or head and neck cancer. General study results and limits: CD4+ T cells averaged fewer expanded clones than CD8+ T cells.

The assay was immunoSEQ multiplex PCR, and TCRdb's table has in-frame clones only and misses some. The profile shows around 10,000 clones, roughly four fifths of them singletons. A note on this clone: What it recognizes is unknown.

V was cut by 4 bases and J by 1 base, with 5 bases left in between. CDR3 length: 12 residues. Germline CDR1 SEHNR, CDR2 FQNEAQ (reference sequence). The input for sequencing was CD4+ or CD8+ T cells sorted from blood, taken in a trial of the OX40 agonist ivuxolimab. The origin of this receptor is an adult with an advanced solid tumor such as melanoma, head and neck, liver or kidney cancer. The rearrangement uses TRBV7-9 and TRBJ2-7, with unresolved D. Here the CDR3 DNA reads TGTGCCAGCAGCTCCCGGTCCTACGAGCAGTACTTC. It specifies CASSSRSYEQYF.